This T cell receptor (beta chain) derives from a study of regulatory T cells in long-lasting Graves disease. Time point: persistent/refractory GD, antithyroid drugs over 5 years with positive TRAb. There was RNA extracted from PBMCs, and the TCR library was made from it. General study points: Persistent disease preferred TRBV28, TRBJ1-2 and TRBJ2-5. Compared with new cases, persistent Graves' patients showed reduced TCR diversity.

Library construction for TCR beta used iRepertoire HTBI primers and Arm-PCR of CDR3 regions. TCRdb reanalysed the multiplex PCR reads using MiXCR and keeps one entry per CDR3 protein. The sample has approximately 360,000 distinct CDR3 sequences; approximately 25% are singletons. The table lists this clonotype with many counts. The antigen is not known. CDR3 size: 15 residues. The V and J ends lost 3 bases and 3 bases, in that order; junction bases with no gene match: 8. The V gene's germline CDR1 is ENHRY and CDR2 SYGVKD. The sequences come from peripheral blood mononuclear cells (PBMCs), collected when the disease was refractory, from a patient treated with antithyroid drugs. This rearrangement joins TRBV10-3 to TRBJ2-7, with 7 bases matching TRBD2. The source is a woman aged 35 to 49 with Graves disease. The CDR3 DNA reads TGTGCCATCAGTGATGTGGGGGAGGGGTTCTACGAGCAGTACTTC. Translating gives CAISDVGEGFYEQYF.